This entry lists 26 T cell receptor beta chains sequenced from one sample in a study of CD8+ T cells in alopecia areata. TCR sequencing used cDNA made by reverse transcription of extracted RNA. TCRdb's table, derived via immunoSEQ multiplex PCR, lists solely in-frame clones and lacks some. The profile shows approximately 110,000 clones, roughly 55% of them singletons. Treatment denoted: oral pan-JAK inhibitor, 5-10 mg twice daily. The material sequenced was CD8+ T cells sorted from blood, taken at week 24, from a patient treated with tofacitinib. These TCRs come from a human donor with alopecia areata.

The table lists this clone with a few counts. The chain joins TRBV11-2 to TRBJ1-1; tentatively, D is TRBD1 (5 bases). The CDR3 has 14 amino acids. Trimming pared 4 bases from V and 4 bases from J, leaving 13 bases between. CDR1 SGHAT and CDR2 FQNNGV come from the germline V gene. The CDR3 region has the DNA TGTGCCAGCAGCTCCAGGGTCGGAGCCACTGAAGCTTTCTTT. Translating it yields CASSSRVGATEAFF.

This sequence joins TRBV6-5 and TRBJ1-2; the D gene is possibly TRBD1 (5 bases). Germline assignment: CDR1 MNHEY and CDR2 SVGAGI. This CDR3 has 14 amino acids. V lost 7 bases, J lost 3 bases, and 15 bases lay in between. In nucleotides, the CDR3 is TGTGCCAGCACCTACGGGGGGGTAGACTATGGCTACACCTTC. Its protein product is CASTYGGVDYGYTF.

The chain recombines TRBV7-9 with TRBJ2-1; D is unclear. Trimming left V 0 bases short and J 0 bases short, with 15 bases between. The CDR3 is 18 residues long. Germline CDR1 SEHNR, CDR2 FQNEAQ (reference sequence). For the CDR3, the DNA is TGTGCCAGCAGCTTAGCGAGCCTCCGAGGCTCCTCCTACAATGAGCAGTTCTTC. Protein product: CASSLASLRGSSYNEQFF. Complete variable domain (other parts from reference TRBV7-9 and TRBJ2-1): DTGVSQNPRHKITKRGQNVTFRCDPISEHNRLYWYRQTLGQGPEFLTYFQNEAQLEKSRLLSDRFSAERPKGSFSTLEIQRTEQGDSAMYLCASSLASLRGSSYNEQFFGPGTRLTVL.

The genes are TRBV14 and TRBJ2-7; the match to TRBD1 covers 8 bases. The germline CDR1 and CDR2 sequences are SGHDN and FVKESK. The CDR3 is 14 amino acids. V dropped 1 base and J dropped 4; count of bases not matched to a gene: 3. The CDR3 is CASSQGQGLYEQYF. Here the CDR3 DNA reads TGTGCCAGCAGCCAAGGACAGGGGTTGTACGAGCAGTACTTC.

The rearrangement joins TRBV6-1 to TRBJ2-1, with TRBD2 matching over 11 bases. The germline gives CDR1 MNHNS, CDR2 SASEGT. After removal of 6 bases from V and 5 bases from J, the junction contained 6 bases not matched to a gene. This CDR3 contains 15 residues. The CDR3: CASRKLAGANNEQFF. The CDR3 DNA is TGTGCCAGCAGGAAACTAGCGGGGGCAAACAATGAGCAGTTCTTC.

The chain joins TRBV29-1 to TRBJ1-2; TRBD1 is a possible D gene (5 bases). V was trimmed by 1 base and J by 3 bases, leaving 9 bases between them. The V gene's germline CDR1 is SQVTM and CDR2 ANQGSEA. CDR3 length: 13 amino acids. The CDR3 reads CSVEAKGHYGYTF. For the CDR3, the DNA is TGCAGCGTTGAAGCGAAGGGACACTATGGCTACACCTTC.

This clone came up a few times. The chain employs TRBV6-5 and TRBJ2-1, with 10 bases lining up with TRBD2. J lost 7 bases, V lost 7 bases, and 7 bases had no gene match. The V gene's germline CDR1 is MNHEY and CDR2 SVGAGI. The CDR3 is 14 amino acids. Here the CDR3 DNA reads TGTGCCAGCAACATAGCGGGGGGCCAAAATGAGCAGTTCTTC. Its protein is CASNIAGGQNEQFF.

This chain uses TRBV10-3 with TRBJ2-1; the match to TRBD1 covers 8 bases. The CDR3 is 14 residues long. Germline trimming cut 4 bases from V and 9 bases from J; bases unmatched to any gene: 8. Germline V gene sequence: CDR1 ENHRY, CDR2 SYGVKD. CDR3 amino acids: CAISVSQGAGEQFF. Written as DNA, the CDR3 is TGTGCCATCAGTGTGAGTCAGGGGGCAGGTGAGCAGTTCTTC.

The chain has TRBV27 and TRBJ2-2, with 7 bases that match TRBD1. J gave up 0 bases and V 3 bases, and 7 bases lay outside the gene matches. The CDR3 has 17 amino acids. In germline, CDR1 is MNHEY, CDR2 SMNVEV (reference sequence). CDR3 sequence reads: CASSFHPGQSNTGELFF. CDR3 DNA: TGTGCCAGCAGTTTCCATCCGGGACAGTCGAACACCGGGGAGCTGTTTTTT.

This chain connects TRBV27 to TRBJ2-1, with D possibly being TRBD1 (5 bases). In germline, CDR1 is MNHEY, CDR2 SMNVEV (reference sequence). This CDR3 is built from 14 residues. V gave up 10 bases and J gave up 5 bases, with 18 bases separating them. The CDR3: CATPKRPRDNEQFF. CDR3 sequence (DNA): TGTGCCACCCCGAAGAGGCCCAGGGACAATGAGCAGTTCTTC.

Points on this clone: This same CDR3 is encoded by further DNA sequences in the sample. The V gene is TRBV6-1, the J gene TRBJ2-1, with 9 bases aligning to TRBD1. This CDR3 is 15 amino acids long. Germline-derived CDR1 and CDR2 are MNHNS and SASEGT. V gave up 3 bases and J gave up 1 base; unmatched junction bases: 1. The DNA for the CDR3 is TGTGCCAGCAGTGAGACAGGGGGATCCTACAATGAGCAGTTCTTC. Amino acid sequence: CASSETGGSYNEQFF.

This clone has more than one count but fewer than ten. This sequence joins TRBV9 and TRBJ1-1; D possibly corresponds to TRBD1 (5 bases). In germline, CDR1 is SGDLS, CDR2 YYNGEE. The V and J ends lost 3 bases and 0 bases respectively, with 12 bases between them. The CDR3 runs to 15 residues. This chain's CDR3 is CASSGFQGVNTEAFF. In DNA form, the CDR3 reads TGTGCCAGCAGCGGTTTTCAGGGTGTGAACACTGAAGCTTTCTTT.

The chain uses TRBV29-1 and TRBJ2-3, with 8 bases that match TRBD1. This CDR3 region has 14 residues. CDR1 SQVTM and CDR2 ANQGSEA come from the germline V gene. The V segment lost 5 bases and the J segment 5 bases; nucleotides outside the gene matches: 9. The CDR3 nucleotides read TGCAGCGTTTCCCCCAGGGGGCAAGTAGATACGCAGTATTTT. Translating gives CSVSPRGQVDTQYF.

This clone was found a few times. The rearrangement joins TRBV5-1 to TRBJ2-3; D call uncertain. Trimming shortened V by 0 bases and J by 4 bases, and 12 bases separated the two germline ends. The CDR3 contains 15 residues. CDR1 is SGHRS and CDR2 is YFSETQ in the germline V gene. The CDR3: CASSLEGGGPDTQYF. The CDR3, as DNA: TGCGCCAGCAGCTTGGAGGGCGGTGGGCCAGATACGCAGTATTTT. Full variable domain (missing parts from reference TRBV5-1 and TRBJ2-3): KAGVTQTPRYLIKTRGQQVTLSCSPISGHRSVSWYQQTPGQGLQFLFEYFSETQRNKGNFPGRFSGRQFSNSRSEMNVSTLELGDSALYLCASSLEGGGPDTQYFGPGTRLTVL.

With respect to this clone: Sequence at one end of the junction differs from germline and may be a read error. This chain's CDR3 is CASSLGATNEKLFF. CDR3 DNA: TGTGCCAGCAGCTTAGGAGCAACGAATGAAAAACTGTTTTTT. V is TRBV13 and J is TRBJ1-4; no clear D gene. Germline CDR1 reads PRHDT; CDR2 reads FYEKMQ (reference sequence). The CDR3 totals 14 residues.

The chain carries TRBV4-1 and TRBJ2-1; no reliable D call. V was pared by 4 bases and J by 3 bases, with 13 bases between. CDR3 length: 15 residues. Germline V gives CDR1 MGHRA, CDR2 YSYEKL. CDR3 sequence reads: CASSPHREYYNEQFF. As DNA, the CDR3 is TGCGCCAGCAGCCCCCATAGAGAGTACTACAATGAGCAGTTCTTC.

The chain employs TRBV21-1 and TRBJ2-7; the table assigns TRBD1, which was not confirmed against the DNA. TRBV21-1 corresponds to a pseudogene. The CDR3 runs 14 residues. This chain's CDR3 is CASSLSTGFYEQYF. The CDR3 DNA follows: TGTGCCAGCAGTTTATCCACAGGGTTCTACGAGCAGTACTTC.

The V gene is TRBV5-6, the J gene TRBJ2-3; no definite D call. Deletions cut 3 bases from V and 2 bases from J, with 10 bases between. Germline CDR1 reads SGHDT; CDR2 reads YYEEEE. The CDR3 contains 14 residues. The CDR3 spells CASSYGPLTDTQYF. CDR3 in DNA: TGTGCCAGCAGCTACGGGCCCCTCACAGATACGCAGTATTTT.

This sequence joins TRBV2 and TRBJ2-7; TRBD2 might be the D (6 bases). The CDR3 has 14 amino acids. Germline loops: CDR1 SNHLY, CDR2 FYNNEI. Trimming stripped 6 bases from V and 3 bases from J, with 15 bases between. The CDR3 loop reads CASSATPGGYEQYF. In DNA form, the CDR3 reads TGTGCCAGCAGCGCAACTCCCGGGGGCTACGAGCAGTACTTC.

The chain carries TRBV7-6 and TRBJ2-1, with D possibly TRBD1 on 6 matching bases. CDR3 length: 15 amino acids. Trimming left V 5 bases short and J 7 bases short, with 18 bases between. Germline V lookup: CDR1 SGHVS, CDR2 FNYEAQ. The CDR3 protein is CASSLTAGAVNEQFF. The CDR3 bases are TGTGCCAGCAGCCTAACGGCAGGGGCTGTGAATGAGCAGTTCTTC.

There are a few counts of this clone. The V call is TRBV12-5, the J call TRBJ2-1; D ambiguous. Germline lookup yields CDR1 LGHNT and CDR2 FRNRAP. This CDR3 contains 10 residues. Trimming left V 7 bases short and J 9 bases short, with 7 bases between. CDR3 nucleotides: TGTGCTAGTGCAGCTATTGAGCAGTTCTTC. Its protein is CASAAIEQFF.

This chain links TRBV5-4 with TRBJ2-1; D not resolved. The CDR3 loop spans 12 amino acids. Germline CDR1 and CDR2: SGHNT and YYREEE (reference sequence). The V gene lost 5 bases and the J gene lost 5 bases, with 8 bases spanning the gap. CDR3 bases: TGTGCCAGCAGGCTCCTCGACAATGAGCAGTTCTTC. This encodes CASRLLDNEQFF.

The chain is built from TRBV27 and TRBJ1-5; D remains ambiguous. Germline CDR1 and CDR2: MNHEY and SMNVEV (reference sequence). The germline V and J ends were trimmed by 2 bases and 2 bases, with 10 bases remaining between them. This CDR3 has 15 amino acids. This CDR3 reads CASSLSGLGNQPQHF. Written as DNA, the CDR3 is TGTGCCAGCAGTTTAAGTGGTCTAGGCAATCAGCCCCAGCATTTT.

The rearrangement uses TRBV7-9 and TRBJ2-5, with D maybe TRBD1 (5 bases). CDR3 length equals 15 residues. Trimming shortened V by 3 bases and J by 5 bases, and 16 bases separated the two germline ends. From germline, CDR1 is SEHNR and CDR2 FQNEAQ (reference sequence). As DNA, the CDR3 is TGTGCCAGCAGCTTGACAGCAGGGTTTTCGGAGACCCAGTACTTC. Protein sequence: CASSLTAGFSETQYF.

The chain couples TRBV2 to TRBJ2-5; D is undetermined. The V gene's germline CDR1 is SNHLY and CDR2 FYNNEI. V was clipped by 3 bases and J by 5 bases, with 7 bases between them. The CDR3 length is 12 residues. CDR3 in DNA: TGTGCCAGCAGTGAGACTCCGGAGACCCAGTACTTC. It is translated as CASSETPETQYF. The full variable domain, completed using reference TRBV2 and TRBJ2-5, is EPEVTQTPSHQVTQMGQEVILRCVPISNHLYFYWYRQILGQKVEFLVSFYNNEISEKSEIFDDQFSVERPDGSNFTLKIRSTKLEDSAMYFCASSETPETQYFGPGTRLLVL.

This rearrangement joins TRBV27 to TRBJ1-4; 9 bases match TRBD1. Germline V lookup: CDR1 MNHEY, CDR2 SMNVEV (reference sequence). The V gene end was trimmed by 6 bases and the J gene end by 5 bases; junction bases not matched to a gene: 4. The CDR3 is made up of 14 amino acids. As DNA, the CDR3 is TGTGCCAGCAGCCTCGGGACAGGGAATGAAAAACTGTTTTTT. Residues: CASSLGTGNEKLFF.